This T cell receptor beta chain was sequenced during a study of blood T cell repertoires in COVID-19 (dated by TCRdb to 2018 to 2021). General notes on the study: Samples from collaborators originated in the United States, Italy and Spain and spanned both the acute and convalescent phases of COVID-19. The material from the prospective study consisted of cDNA or gDNA derived from T cells, B-cell-depleted T cells, or PBMCs. The samples were drawn from two sources: the first 160 participants of the ongoing ImmuneRACE study, and approximately 1,300 subjects contributed by 6 global collaborators. The repertoires were made available in a free public database intended to serve as a resource for research on the immune response to SARS-CoV-2. Nearly every sample came with metadata listing a de-identified subject ID, COVID-19 status, age in years and sex. Where available, HLA class I and class II types were taken from metadata supplied by the sample provider and were not determined by assay-based typing. Deeply sampled blood TCRbeta repertoires from subjects exposed to, actively infected with, or recovered from COVID-19 were included in the dataset.

Beyond this particular receptor, the publication reports: How much clinical and demographic metadata was included differed by source and by participant, and the metadata was provided uncurated.

TCRbeta CDR3 regions were amplified from genomic DNA by means of the immunoSEQ Assay, a bias-controlled multiplex PCR. The paper's processing steps were these. The number of nucleated cells in each sample was estimated by amplification of reference gene primers within the assay. To quantify the absolute abundance of each unique TCRbeta CDR3 rearrangement, sequence reads were collapsed and filtered. Productive Simpson clonality was computed per sample as the square root of Simpson's diversity index over productive rearrangements. Sourced from immuneACCESS, this table was stored by TCRdb with only in-frame sequences that have V and J called. A share of the clones is absent; for the studies checked, an unresolved V gene accounts for under half, and the remainder has no known explanation. V and J calls plus clone size are reproduced from that table; the DNA served to infer D and trimming. Counted in this sample were around 250,000 clones; around 93% of them appeared once. Of the sample, about 3% is held by the ten largest clones.

For this clone: Its antigen target is currently unknown. One base away there is no much larger clone; base qualities are not given.

Participants in the prospective study were enrolled through a virtual design, were aged roughly 18 to 90 years, and lived in 24 United States geographic areas. To assign participants to cohorts, the prospective study relied on clinical history that participants themselves reported in a screening survey and a study questionnaire. Exposed participants had been in contact with someone with a PCR-confirmed or clinician-diagnosed COVID-19 case within 2 weeks of study entry. In the prospective study, whole blood, serum and a nasopharyngeal or oropharyngeal swab were collected from each participant by mobile phlebotomists. Over an approximately 2-month period, participants in the prospective study had the option of providing additional blood draws and questionnaires. Prospective study blood samples were shipped either frozen or at room temperature before DNA extraction. Based on the germline V gene, the CDR1 and CDR2 sequences are MDHEN and SYDVKM. V drops 1 base and J drops 4 bases, leaving 10 bases in between. The CDR3 starts with the cysteine, ends with the phenylalanine, and has 14 residues. Kept here is only the CDR3 DNA, which spans 42 bases and is read in frame from base 1.

This receptor was identified in a man in his forties or fifties who had been exposed to COVID-19. Sequencing used PBMCs or T cells enriched from blood (not recorded which). This chain joins TRBV28 to TRBJ1-1, and possibly TRBD1, on 6 matching bases. The CDR3 protein: CASSLYRQATEAFF. Here is the DNA: TGTGCCAGCAGTTTATACCGACAGGCCACTGAAGCTTTCTTT. The full variable domain, with segments outside the CDR3 supplied by the reference TRBV28 and TRBJ1-1 proteins, appears as DVKVTQSSRYLVKRTGEKVFLECVQDMDHENMFWYRQDPGLGLRLIYFSYDVKMKEKGDIPEGYSVSREKKERFSLILESASTNQTSMYLCASSLYRQATEAFFGQGTRLTVV.